This section outlines one T cell receptor beta chain sequence together with its context. Its cognate antigen is unknown. These data belong to a study of T cell responses to AZD1222 COVID-19 vaccine. In the study overall: Second-dose intervals near 4 or 12 weeks were combined. Broader study findings: Among AZD1222 vaccinees, only 5 to 7 were seropositive at baseline. The study found vaccine-associated CD4 TCRs spanning spike, dominant at 160-218 and 743-854. The reported proportion of spike-specific TCRs targeting unmutated variant regions was nearly half.

Losses at the gene ends were 1 base for V and 3 bases for J; bases not matched to a gene: 6. Germline V gives CDR1 LGHDT, CDR2 YNNKEL (reference sequence). The CDR3 spans 15 residues. The protocol was immunoSEQ multiplex PCR, while the TCRdb copy is restricted to in-frame clones and leaves out a portion. This sample has 110,000 to 150,000 clones, with 90% to 95% found just once. The chain is built from TRBV3-1 (or the pseudogene TRBV3-2) and TRBJ2-7; 7 bases line up with TRBD1. This sequence was found in an adult in good health. The specimen comprised peripheral blood, sampled on day 0 of AZD1222 vaccination. The DNA of the CDR3 is TGTGCCAGCAGCCAAGGCCGGGACAGCATCTACGAGCAGTACTTC. Amino acid sequence: CASSQGRDSIYEQYF.